This T cell receptor (beta chain) was observed in a study of CD8 T cells in ankylosing spondylitis. TCRdb passed the 5' RACE reads through MiXCR, listing each CDR3 protein once. This table holds some 130,000 distinct CDR3 sequences, 7.3% found once. Ten or more counts support this clonotype. The sequence was collected from a female donor with ankylosing spondylitis or in good health (not recorded which). Sequencing input: blood, either unsorted or a sorted T cell fraction (not recorded which).

The DNA for the CDR3 is TGTGCCAGCAGCCAAGCCCGGGGACAGGTCCTCTATGGCTACACCTTC. It is translated as CASSQARGQVLYGYTF. The rearrangement uses TRBV4-2 and TRBJ1-2, with TRBD1 identical over 8 bases. This CDR3 contains 16 residues. Trimming took 1 base from V and 4 from J; bases not matched to a gene: 8. The germline CDR1 and CDR2 sequences are LGHNA and YNFKEQ.